This TCR beta chain was identified during a study of shared clonotypes between healthy human individuals (TCRdb year 2020). With respect to the entire study: The cohort included three men and a couple of women between 18 and 49 years of age. To estimate repertoire size and how much clonotypes are shared between individuals, the study performed deep sequencing of blood TCR repertoires from about five healthy adults. To increase sequencing depth and limit assay-specific biases, TCR repertoire library preparation and sequencing were carried out by different laboratories using diverse techniques. Per donor, three plates each were used for CD4 naive and CD4 memory, two for CD8 naive, and one for CD8 memory. Each donor's leukapheresis produced roughly between about 0.9 and 9.5 billion PBMCs.

Paper-wide results and their limitations: Across several donors, 4.5% to 6.5% of naive CD4, around 3.5% of naive CD8, about 2.3% of memory CD4, and under 0.45% of memory CD8 clonotypes were shared. Pairwise subsampling indicated that sequencing depth was expected to affect the degree of clonotype sharing among donors. The small number of donors limited the genetic and exposure-history diversity represented. Sampling was limited to blood, and TCR repertoires in tissue likely differ from TCR repertoires in blood. Naive subsets generally had larger estimated clonotype richness than memory subsets did. Compared with non-shared clonotypes, the clonotypes found in all four sorted-subset donors had higher generation probabilities. Even with the large sequencing depth, rarefaction of the sorted-subset datasets indicated that sequencing was incomplete.

The donors were healthy, HIV-negative adults with no recently reported acute infections or vaccinations. All donors were Caucasian adults living in Nashville, Tennessee, USA. CD4+ T cells were enriched by magnetic negative selection; naive cells were then positively selected on CD45RA, and the negative fraction formed the memory subset. Blood was obtained by leukapheresis, after which PBMCs were separated by Ficoll-Histopaque density gradient centrifugation and cryopreserved in liquid nitrogen vapor phase. Analytical flow cytometry was used to check the purity and quantity of each magnetically sorted T cell population. Each sorted fraction had its genomic DNA isolated and then quantified by UV absorbance on a Nanodrop 2000c. Comments on this clone: It has no known antigen specificity. Base qualities are missing; no much larger clone stands one base away.

The trim is 2 bases for V and 5 bases for J, with a gap of 9 bases between the germline ends. The germline V gene encodes CDR1 SGHAT and CDR2 FQNNGV. From the cysteine through the phenylalanine, the CDR3 covers 13 amino acids. Left in the record is the CDR3 DNA by itself, 39 bases read in frame from the first base. Using the deep immunoSEQ assay, multiplex PCR amplified TCR CDR3 regions from genomic DNA. For each cell subset, the extracted genomic DNA was distributed evenly across all wells of several immunoSEQ 96-well plates, and each plate served as one replicate. For sorted subsets, roughly 190 ng of genomic DNA, equivalent to around 30,000 T cell genomes, went into each replicate PCR. Purified libraries were quantified with a Qubit 3.0 fluorometer, sized on a Bioanalyzer 2100, and re-quantified with the KAPA Library Quantification kit. A separate single-read 150-cycle Illumina NextSeq 550 flow cell was used to sequence each immunoSEQ 96-well plate. On the authors' methods: The immunoSEQ output contained only junctional sequences without quality scores, so filtering could not match that applied to full-length reads. To assign V/J genes and CDR3, sequences were annotated using PyIR, a Python wrapper for IgBLAST v1.9, with IMGT germline references. Reads were removed for weak V/J assignments (E-value above 1e-6), missing CDR3, stop codons, out-of-frame junctions, or ambiguous translated residues. V3J clonotypes were defined as sequences sharing an identical inferred V gene, J gene, and CDR3 amino acid sequence. To compute the percentage overlap between repertoires, the number of shared unique clonotypes was divided by the size of the smaller repertoire. Three approaches were used to assess repertoire richness: RTK rarefaction, the Chao1 estimator, and Recon v2.1 estimates of unobserved clonotypes. OLGA was used to compute generation probabilities for all TCRbeta clonotypes that the gDNA method yielded from a handful of donors. The table was pulled from immuneACCESS by TCRdb, which kept in-frame rearrangements only. Such tables lose some clones; where checked, under half of the loss comes from unresolved V genes, and the rest has no known cause. V and J calls and clone size are as listed in that table; D and trimming were resolved from the DNA. For this sample the table gives 2 million to 2.5 million clones, of which approximately 96% were detected only once. 0.1% to 0.15% of the sample rests with the top ten.

This receptor chain uses TRBV11-2 and TRBJ1-2; the D gene is possibly TRBD1, with 5 bases matching. This TCR was sampled from a man between 18 and 35 years old in good health. The specimen sequenced was naive CD4+ T cells sorted from blood. The cell subset or site label for this specimen denotes: CD45RA+ positively selected. The nucleotide sequence reads TGTGCCAGCAGCTTAACAGGCTATTATGGCTACACCTTC. Its translation is CASSLTGYYGYTF.